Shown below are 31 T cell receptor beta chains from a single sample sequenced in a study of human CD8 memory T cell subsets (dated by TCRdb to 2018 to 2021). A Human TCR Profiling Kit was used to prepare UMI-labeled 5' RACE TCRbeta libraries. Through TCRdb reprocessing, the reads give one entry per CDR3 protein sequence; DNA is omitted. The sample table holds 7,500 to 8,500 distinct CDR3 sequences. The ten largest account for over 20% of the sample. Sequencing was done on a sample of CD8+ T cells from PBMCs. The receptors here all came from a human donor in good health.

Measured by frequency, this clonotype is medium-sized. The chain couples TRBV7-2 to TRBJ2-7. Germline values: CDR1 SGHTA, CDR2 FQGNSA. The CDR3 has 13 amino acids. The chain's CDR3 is CASSLGQYYEQYF.

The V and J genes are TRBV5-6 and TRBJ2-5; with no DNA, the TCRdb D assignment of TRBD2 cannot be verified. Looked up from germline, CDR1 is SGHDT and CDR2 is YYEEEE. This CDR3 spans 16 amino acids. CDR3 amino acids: CASSWATGGRQETQYF.

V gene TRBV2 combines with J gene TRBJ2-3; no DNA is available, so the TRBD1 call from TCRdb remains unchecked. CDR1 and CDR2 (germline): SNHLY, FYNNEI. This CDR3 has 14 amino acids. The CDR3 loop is CASSPGRALDTQYF.

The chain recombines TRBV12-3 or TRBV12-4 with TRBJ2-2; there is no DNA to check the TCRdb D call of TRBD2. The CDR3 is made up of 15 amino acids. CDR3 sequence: CASSGGREYTGELFF.

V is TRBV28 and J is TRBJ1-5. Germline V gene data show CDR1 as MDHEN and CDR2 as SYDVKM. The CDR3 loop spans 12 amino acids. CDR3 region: CASSTGIQPQHF.

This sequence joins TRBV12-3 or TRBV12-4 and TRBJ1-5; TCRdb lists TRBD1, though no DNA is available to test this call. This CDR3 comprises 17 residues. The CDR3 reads CASSRDSKIYSNQPQHF.

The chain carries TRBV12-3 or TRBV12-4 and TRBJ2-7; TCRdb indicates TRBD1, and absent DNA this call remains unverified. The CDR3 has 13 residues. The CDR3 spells CASSDKAAYEQYF.

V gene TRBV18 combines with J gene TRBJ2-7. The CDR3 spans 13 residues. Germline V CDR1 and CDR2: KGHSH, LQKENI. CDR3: CASSPPGYREQYF.

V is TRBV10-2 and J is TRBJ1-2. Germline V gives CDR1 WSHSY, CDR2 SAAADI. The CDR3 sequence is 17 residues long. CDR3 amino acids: CASSDTPMPVSNYGYTF.

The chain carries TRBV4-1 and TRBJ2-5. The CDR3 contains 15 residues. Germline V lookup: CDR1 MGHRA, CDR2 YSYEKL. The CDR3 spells CASSQDLASQETQYF.

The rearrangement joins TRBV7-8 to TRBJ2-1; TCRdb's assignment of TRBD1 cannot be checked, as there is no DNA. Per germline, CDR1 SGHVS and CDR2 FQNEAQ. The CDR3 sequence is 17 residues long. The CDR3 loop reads CASGGDRTSSPYNEQFF.

This chain's CDR3 is CASSLTATNEKLFF. The V gene is TRBV4-1, the J gene TRBJ1-4. Germline CDR1 reads MGHRA; CDR2 reads YSYEKL. CDR3 length equals 14 residues.

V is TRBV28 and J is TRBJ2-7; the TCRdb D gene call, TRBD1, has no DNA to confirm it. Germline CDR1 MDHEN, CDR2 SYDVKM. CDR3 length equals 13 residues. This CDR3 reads CASSLEAGVRQYF.

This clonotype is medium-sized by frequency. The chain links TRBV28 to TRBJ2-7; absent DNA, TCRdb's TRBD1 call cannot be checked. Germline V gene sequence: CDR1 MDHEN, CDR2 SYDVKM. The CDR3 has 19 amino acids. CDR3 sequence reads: CASSLRLGQGLTSGYEQYF.

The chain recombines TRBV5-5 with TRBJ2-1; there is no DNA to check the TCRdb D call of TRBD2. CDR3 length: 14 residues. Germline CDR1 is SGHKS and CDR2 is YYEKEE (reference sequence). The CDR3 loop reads CASSLDGGAREQFF.

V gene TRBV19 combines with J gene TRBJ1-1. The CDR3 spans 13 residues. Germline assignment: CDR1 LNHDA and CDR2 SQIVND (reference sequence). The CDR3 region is CASRTLQNTEAFF. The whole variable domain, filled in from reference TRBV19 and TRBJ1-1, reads DGGITQSPKYLFRKEGQNVTLSCEQNLNHDAMYWYRQDPGQGLRLIYYSQIVNDFQKGDIAEGYSVSREKKESFPLTVTSAQKNPTAFYLCASRTLQNTEAFFGQGTRLTVV.

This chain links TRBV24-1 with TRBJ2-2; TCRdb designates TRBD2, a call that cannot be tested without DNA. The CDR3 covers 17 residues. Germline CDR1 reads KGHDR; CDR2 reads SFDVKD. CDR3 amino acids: CATTPLAGVAGTGELFF.

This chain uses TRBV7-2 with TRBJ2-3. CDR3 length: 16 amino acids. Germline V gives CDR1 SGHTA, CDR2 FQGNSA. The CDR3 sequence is CASSLGGNSLADTQYF.

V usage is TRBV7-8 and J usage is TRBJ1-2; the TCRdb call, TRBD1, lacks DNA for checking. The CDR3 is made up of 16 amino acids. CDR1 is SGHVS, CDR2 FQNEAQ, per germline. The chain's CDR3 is CASSLVAGGSNYGYTF.

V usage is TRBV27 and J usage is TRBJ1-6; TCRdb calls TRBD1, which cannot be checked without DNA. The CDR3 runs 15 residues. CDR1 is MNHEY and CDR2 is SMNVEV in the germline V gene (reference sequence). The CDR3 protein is CASSGRGQGKSPLHF.

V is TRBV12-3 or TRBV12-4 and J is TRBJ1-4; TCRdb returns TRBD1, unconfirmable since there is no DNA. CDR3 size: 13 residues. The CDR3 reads CASSLGGREKLFF.

The CDR3 reads CAWSVLGQGIQPQHF. The J gene is TRBJ1-5, the V gene TRBV30; lacking DNA, the TRBD1 call made by TCRdb goes unchecked. The CDR3 contains 15 residues. Germline CDR1 is GTSNPN and CDR2 is SVGIG (reference sequence).

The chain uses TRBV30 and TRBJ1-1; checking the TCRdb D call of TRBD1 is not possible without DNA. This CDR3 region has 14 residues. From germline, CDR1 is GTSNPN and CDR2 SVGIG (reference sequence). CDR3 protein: CARSWGPANTEAFF.

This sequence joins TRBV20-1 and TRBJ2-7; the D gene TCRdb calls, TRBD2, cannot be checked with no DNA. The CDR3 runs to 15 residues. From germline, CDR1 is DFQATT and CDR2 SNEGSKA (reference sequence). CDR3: CSARGGLAGPYEQYF.

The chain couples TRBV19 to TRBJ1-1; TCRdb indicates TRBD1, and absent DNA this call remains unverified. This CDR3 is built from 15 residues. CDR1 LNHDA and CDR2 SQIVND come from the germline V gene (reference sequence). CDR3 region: CDQGGRGPMNTEAFF.

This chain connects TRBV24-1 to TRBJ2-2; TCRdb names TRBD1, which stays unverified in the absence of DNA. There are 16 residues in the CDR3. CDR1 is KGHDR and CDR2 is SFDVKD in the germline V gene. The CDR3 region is CATSDFRGSSTGELFF.

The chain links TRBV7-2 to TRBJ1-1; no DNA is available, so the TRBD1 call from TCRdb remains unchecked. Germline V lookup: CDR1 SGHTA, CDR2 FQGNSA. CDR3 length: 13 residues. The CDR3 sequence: CASSLGTVPEAFF.

The CDR3 sequence: CASSAGTASAGELFF. The V gene is TRBV7-3, the J gene TRBJ2-2; TCRdb's D call of TRBD2 is untestable without DNA. The CDR3 is 15 residues long. Germline loops: CDR1 SGHTA, CDR2 FQGTGA. Full variable domain (rest looked up from reference TRBV7-3 and TRBJ2-2): GAGVSQTPSNKVTEKGKYVELRCDPISGHTALYWYRQSLGQGPEFLIYFQGTGAADDSGLPNDRFFAVRPEGSVSTLKIQRTERGDSAVYLCASSAGTASAGELFFGEGSRLTVL.

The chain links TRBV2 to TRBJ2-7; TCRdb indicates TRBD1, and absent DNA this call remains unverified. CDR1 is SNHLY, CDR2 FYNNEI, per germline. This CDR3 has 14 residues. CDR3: CASRGGTATYEQYF.

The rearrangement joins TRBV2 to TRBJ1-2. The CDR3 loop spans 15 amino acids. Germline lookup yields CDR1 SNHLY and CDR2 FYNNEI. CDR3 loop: CASSEASIGTHGYTF.

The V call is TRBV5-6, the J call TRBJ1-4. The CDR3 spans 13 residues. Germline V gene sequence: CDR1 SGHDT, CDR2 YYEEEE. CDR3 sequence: CASSLAVNEKLFF. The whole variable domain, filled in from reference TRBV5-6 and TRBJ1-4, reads DAGVTQSPTHLIKTRGQQVTLRCSPKSGHDTVSWYQQALGQGPQFIFQYYEEEERQRGNFPDRFSGHQFPNYSSELNVNALLLGDSALYLCASSLAVNEKLFFGSGTQLSVL.